This record covers a single T cell receptor beta chain. The target antigen is unknown. The entirety of the isolated RNA underwent reverse transcription, so expressed TCRB transcripts were sequenced. Sequenced by immunoSEQ multiplex PCR; TCRdb stores in-frame clones only, minus some. The data contain about 190,000 clones, about 8% of them singletons. CDR1 is SQVTM and CDR2 is ANQGSEA in the germline V gene. The CDR3 has 15 residues. V was clipped by 4 bases and J by 0 bases, with 15 bases between them. The sample belongs to a study of beta chain features in type 1 diabetes. Study details: The study examined about 110,000,000 sorted cells across all samples.

The single heparinised draw taken from each donor contained roughly 100 mL of blood on average. Study results and limitations: The study found moderately but significantly shorter TCRB CDR3s in all four CD4+ subsets of Type 1 diabetes patients. Compared to healthy donors, patients appeared to have naive, central memory and Treg TCRB repertoires that were more alike. There was no resolution here of whether HLA type influences TCRB rearrangement.

This TCR derives from a middle-aged woman with type 1 diabetes. Input material: central memory CD4+ T cells from blood. V is TRBV29-1 and J is TRBJ2-5, with D maybe TRBD1 (7 bases). Written as DNA, the CDR3 is TGCAGCGTTGTCCGCGGAGGGGGCGACCAAGAGACCCAGTACTTC. It codes for CSVVRGGGDQETQYF. Supplemented by reference TRBV29-1 and TRBJ2-5, the full variable domain reads SAVISQKPSRDICQRGTSLTIQCQVDSQVTMMFWYRQQPGQSLTLIATANQGSEATYESGFVIDKFPISRPNLTFSTLTVSNMSPEDSSIYLCSVVRGGGDQETQYFGPGTRLLVL.